This T cell receptor beta chain came from a study of blood T cell repertoires in COVID-19. Profiling relied on immunoSEQ multiplex PCR, and the TCRdb table lists in-frame clones only, not all of them. The table lists about 58,000 clones, less than 90% of them singletons. CDR3 length: 15 residues. Trimming took 6 bases from V and 0 from J, leaving 12 bases between them. Germline V gene lookup returns CDR1 MNHEY and CDR2 SVGAGI. This sequence originates from a woman in her 70s with active COVID-19. The sample comprised peripheral blood. The genes are TRBV6-5 and TRBJ1-5, with D possibly being TRBD1 (6 bases). The CDR3: CASRKGQISNQPQHF. Written as DNA, the CDR3 is TGTGCCAGCAGGAAAGGACAGATTAGCAATCAGCCCCAGCATTTT.